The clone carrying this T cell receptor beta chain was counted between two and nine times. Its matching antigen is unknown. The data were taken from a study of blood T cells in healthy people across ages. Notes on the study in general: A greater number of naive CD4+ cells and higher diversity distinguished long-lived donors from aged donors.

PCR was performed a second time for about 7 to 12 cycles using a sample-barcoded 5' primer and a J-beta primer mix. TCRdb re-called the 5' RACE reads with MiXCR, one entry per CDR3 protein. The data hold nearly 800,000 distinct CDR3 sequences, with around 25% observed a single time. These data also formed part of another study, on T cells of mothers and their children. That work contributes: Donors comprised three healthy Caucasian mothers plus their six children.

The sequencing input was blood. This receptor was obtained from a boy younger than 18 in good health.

This CDR3 is CASSSGGVPGANVLTF. The CDR3, as DNA: TGTGCCAGCAGTTCTGGGGGCGTGCCTGGGGCCAACGTCCTGACTTTC. The chain carries TRBV28 and TRBJ2-6, with D perhaps matching TRBD1 (6 bases). The CDR3 sequence is 16 residues long. CDR1 is MDHEN, CDR2 SYDVKM, per germline. The V and J ends lost 4 bases and 2 bases respectively, with 12 bases between them. The variable domain in full, completed from reference TRBV28 and TRBJ2-6, reads DVKVTQSSRYLVKRTGEKVFLECVQDMDHENMFWYRQDPGLGLRLIYFSYDVKMKEKGDIPEGYSVSREKKERFSLILESASTNQTSMYLCASSSGGVPGANVLTFGAGSRLTVL.